This TCR beta chain is from a study of T cell responses to AZD1222 COVID-19 vaccine. Worth noting for this clone: Its antigen is as yet unknown.

Sequencing was performed with immunoSEQ multiplex PCR; in TCRdb, only in-frame clones are kept and a portion is missing. The table records over 100,000 clones, about 90% of them present only once. Study observations and caveats: A mostly white British donor set with more females was recruited, and clonal diversity was possibly underestimated. The number of AZD1222 recipients seropositive at baseline was only five to seven.

Germline lookup yields CDR1 SQVTM and CDR2 ANQGSEA. The V gene lost 3 bases and the J gene lost 6 bases, with 8 bases spanning the gap. The CDR3 loop spans 11 amino acids. The specimen comprised peripheral blood, sampled on day 0 of AZD1222 vaccination. The clonotype comes from an adult in good health. This chain connects TRBV29-1 to TRBJ1-1; D is uncertain. CDR3 sequence: CSVDPNAEAFF. CDR3 sequence (DNA): TGCAGCGTTGACCCCAATGCTGAAGCTTTCTTT.